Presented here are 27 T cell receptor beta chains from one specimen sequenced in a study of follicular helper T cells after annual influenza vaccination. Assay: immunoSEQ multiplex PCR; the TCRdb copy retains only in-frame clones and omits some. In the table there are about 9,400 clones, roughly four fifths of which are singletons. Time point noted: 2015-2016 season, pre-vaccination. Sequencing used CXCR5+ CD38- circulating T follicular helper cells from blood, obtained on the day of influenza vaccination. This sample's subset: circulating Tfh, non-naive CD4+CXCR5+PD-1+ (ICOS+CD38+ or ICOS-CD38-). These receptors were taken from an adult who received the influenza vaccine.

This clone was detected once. The CDR3 DNA is TGCGCCAGCAGCTTGCAGGGTGGGGAATTCACTGAAGCTTTCTTT. It yields the protein CASSLQGGEFTEAFF. The chain joins TRBV5-1 to TRBJ1-1; D is perhaps TRBD1 (5 bases). The germline gives CDR1 SGHRS, CDR2 YFSETQ. Trimming left V 1 base short and J 4 bases short, with 14 bases between. The CDR3 extends over 15 amino acids.

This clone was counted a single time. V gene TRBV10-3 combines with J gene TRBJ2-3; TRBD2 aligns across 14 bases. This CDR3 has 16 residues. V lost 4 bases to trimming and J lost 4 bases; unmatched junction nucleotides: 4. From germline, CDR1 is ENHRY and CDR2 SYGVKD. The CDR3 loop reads CAISAPGLAGADTQYF. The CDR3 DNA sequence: TGTGCCATCAGTGCGCCGGGACTAGCGGGAGCAGATACGCAGTATTTT.

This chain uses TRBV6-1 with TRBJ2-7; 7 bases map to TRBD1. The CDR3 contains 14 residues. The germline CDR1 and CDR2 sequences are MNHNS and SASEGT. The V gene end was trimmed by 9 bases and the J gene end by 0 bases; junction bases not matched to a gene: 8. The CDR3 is CASTMDRSSYEQYF. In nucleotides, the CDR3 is TGTGCCAGTACAATGGACAGGAGCTCCTACGAGCAGTACTTC.

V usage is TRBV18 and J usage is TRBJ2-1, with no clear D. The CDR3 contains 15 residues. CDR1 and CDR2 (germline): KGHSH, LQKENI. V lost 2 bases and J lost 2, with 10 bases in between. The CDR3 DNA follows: TGTGCCAGCTCACCATCGGGCCAGACCTACAATGAGCAGTTCTTC. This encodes CASSPSGQTYNEQFF.

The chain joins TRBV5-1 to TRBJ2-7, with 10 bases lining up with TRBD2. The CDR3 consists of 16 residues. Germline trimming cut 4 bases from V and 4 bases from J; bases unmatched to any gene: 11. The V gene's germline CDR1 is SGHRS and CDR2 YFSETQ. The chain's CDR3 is CASSLGSGRGAYEQYF. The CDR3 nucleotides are TGCGCCAGCAGCCTGGGAAGCGGGAGGGGGGCGTACGAGCAGTACTTC. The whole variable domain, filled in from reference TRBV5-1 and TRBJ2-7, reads KAGVTQTPRYLIKTRGQQVTLSCSPISGHRSVSWYQQTPGQGLQFLFEYFSETQRNKGNFPGRFSGRQFSNSRSEMNVSTLELGDSALYLCASSLGSGRGAYEQYFGPGTRLTVT.

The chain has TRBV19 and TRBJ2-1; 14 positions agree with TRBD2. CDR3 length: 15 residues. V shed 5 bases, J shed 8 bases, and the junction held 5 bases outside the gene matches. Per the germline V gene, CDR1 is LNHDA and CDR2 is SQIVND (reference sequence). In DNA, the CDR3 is TGTGCCAGTAGTCACGGGACTAGCGGGAGTTATGAGCAGTTCTTC. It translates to CASSHGTSGSYEQFF. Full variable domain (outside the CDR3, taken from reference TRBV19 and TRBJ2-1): DGGITQSPKYLFRKEGQNVTLSCEQNLNHDAMYWYRQDPGQGLRLIYYSQIVNDFQKGDIAEGYSVSREKKESFPLTVTSAQKNPTAFYLCASSHGTSGSYEQFFGPGTRLTVL.

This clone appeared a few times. The CDR3 nucleotides read TGCAGTGCTACGGTAGACAGGAGACTGTTTTTT. It encodes CSATVDRRLFF. This chain joins TRBV20-1 and TRBJ1-4, with D perhaps matching TRBD1 (6 bases). V was shortened by 4 bases and J by 13 bases, with 13 bases between the two germline ends. This CDR3 comprises 11 residues. Germline assignment: CDR1 DFQATT and CDR2 SNEGSKA (reference sequence).

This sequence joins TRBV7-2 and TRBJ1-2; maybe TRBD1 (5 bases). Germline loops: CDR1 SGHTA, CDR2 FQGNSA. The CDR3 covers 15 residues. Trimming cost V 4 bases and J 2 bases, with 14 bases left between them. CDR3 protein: CASSSATVTNYGYTF. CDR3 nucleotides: TGTGCCAGCAGCTCAGCGACAGTTACCAACTATGGCTACACCTTC.

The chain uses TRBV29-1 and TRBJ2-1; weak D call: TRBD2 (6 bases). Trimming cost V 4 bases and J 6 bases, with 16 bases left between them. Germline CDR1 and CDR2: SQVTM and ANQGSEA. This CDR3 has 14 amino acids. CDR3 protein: CSVGGAGVSNEQFF. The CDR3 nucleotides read TGCAGCGTTGGCGGGGCAGGTGTTAGCAATGAGCAGTTCTTC.

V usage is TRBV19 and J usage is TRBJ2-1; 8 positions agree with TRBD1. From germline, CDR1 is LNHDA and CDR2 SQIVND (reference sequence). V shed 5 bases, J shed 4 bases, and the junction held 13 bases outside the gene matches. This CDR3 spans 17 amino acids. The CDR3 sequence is CASSGDPRGQGYNEQFF. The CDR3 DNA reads TGTGCCAGTAGTGGAGACCCCCGAGGACAGGGATACAATGAGCAGTTCTTC.

CDR3 sequence: CASSETGGRTEAFF. Written as DNA, the CDR3 is TGTGCCAGCAGTGAAACAGGGGGGAGGACTGAAGCTTTCTTT. The rearrangement joins TRBV28 to TRBJ1-1, with 8 bases lining up with TRBD1. The CDR3 sequence is 14 residues long. The V segment lost 5 bases and the J segment 5 bases; nucleotides outside the gene matches: 7. CDR1 and CDR2 from the germline V gene are MDHEN and SYDVKM.

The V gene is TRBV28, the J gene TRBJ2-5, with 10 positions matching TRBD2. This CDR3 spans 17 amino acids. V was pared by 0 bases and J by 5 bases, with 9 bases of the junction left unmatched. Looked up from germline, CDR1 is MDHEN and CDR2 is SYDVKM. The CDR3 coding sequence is TGTGCCAGCAGTTTATGGGAGTTGGAGCGGGAGGGGGAGACCCAGTACTTC. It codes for CASSLWELEREGETQYF. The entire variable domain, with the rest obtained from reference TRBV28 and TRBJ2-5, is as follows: DVKVTQSSRYLVKRTGEKVFLECVQDMDHENMFWYRQDPGLGLRLIYFSYDVKMKEKGDIPEGYSVSREKKERFSLILESASTNQTSMYLCASSLWELEREGETQYFGPGTRLLVL.

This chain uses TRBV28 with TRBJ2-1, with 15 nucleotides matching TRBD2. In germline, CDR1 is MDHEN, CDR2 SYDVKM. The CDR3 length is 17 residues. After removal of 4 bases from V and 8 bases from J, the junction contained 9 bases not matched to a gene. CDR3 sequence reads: CASSSRTSGRARDEQFF. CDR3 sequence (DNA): TGTGCCAGCAGTTCGAGGACTAGCGGGAGGGCCAGGGATGAGCAGTTCTTC.

The CDR3 sequence is CASSSGLSGTGELFF. The DNA of the CDR3 is TGTGCCAGCAGCTCGGGCCTTAGCGGCACCGGGGAGCTGTTTTTT. The rearrangement links TRBV7-9 to TRBJ2-2; possibly TRBD2 for D (6 bases). The CDR3 covers 15 residues. Trimming removed 4 bases at V and 4 bases at J, with 13 bases between. From germline, CDR1 is SEHNR and CDR2 FQNEAQ (reference sequence).

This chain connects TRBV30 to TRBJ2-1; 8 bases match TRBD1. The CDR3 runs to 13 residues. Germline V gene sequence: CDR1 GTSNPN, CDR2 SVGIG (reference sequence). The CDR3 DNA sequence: TGTGCTGAAGGGCAGGGGGCCTTGAATGAGCAGTTCTTC. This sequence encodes CAEGQGALNEQFF.

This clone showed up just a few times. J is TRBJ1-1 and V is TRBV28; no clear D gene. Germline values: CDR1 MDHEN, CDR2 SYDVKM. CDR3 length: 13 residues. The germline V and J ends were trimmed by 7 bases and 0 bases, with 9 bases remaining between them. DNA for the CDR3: TGTGCCAGCAAGGGATTGCTGAACACTGAAGCTTTCTTT. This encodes CASKGLLNTEAFF.

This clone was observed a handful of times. The CDR3 DNA is TGTGCCTGGAGTGGGACAGGGGGAGGGCAGCCCCAGCATTTT. Encoded protein: CAWSGTGGGQPQHF. The V gene is TRBV30, the J gene TRBJ1-5, with 10 bases aligning to TRBD1. The V gene's germline CDR1 is GTSNPN and CDR2 SVGIG (reference sequence). CDR3 size: 14 residues. After removal of 1 base from V and 7 bases from J, the junction contained 4 bases not matched to a gene.

The CDR3 reads CASSDRTSGRADTQYF. The DNA for the CDR3 is TGTGCCAGCAGTGATAGGACTAGCGGGAGAGCAGATACGCAGTATTTT. This chain links TRBV25-1 with TRBJ2-3; 13 positions match TRBD2. The CDR3 has 16 residues. Germline V CDR1 and CDR2: MGHDK, SYGVNS. J gave up 4 bases and V 3 bases, and 4 bases lay outside the gene matches.

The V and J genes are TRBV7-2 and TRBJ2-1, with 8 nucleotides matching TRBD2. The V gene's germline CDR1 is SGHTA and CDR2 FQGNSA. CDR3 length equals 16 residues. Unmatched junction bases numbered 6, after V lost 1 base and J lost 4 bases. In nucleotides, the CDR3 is TGTGCCAGCAGCTTAGGGGGGGCTAGCGGGTACAATGAGCAGTTCTTC. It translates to CASSLGGASGYNEQFF. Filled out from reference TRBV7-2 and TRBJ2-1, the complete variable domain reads GAGVSQSPSNKVTEKGKDVELRCDPISGHTALYWYRQSLGQGLEFLIYFQGNSAPDKSGLPSDRFSAERTGGSVSTLTIQRTQQEDSAVYLCASSLGGASGYNEQFFGPGTRLTVL.

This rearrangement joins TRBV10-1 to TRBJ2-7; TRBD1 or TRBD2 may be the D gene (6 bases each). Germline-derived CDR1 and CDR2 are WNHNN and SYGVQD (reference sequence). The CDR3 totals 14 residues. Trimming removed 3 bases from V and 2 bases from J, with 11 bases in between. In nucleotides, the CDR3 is TGCGCCAGCAGTGACAGGGGAGGTCCCTACGAGCAGTACTTC. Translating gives CASSDRGGPYEQYF.

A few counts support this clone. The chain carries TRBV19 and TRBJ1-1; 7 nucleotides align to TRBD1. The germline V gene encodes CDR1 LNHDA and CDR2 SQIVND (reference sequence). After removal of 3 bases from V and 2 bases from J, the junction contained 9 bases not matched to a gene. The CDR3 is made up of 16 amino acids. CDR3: CASSIAWTGRNTEAFF. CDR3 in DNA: TGTGCCAGTAGTATTGCTTGGACAGGAAGAAACACTGAAGCTTTCTTT.

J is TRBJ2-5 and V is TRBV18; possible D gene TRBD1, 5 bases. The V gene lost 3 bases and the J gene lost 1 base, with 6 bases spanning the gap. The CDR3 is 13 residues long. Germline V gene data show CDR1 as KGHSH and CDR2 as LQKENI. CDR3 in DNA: TGTGCCAGCTCACCCAGGGCCCAAGAGACCCAGTACTTC. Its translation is CASSPRAQETQYF. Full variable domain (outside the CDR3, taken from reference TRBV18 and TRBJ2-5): NAGVMQNPRHLVRRRGQEARLRCSPMKGHSHVYWYRQLPEEGLKFMVYLQKENIIDESGMPKERFSAEFPKEGPSILRIQQVVRGDSAAYFCASSPRAQETQYFGPGTRLLVL.

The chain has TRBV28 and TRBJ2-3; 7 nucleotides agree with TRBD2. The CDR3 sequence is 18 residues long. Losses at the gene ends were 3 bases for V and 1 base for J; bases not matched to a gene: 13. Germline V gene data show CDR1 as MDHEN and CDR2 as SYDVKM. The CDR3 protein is CASSLSGSGAPGTDTQYF. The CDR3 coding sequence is TGTGCCAGCAGTTTGTCCGGGAGCGGGGCACCCGGCACAGATACGCAGTATTTT.

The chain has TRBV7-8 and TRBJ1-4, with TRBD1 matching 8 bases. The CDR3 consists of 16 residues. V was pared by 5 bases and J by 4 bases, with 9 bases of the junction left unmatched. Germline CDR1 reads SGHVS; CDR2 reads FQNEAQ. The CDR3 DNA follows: TGTGCCAGCAGCCCCGTTAGGACAGGGTTTAATGAAAAACTGTTTTTT. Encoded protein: CASSPVRTGFNEKLFF.

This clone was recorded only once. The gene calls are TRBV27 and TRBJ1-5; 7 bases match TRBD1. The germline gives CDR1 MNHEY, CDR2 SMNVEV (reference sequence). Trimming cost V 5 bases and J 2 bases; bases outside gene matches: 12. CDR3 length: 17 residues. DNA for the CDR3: TGTGCCAGCAGTCTCAGGGGACAGATGATGGGCAATCAGCCCCAGCATTTT. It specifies CASSLRGQMMGNQPQHF.

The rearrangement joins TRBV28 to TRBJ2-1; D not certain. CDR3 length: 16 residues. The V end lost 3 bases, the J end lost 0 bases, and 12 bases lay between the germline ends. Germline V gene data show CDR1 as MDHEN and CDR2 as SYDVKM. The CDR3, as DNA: TGTGCCAGCAGTTTTGTTCAGCGAGTCTCCTACAATGAGCAGTTCTTC. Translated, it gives CASSFVQRVSYNEQFF.

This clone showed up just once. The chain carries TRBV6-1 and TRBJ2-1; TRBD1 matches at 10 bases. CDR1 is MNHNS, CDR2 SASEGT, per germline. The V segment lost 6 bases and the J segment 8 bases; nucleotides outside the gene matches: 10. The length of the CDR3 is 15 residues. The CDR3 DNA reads TGTGCCAGCAGACTATCCGGGACAGGGGTCTATGAGCAGTTCTTC. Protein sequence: CASRLSGTGVYEQFF.